The clone carrying this TCR beta chain was seen many times. This CDR3 spans 11 amino acids. Germline assignment: CDR1 LGHDT and CDR2 YNNKEL (reference sequence). V dropped 1 base and J dropped 9 bases, with 7 bases sitting between them. Relying on iRepertoire HTBI primers and Arm-PCR of CDR3 regions, the team built TCR beta libraries. Each CDR3 protein gets one entry after TCRdb re-called the multiplex PCR reads with MiXCR. Of around 330,000 distinct CDR3 sequences detected, approximately 20% appear once; the ten largest clones hold about 39%. The sample comes from a study of regulatory T cells in long-lasting Graves disease. Study-level information: Patients newly diagnosed with Graves' had been on antithyroid drugs for under 3 months.

Time point specified: newly diagnosed GD, antithyroid drugs for less than 3 months. RNA extracted from PBMCs served as the sequencing template. This TCR derives from a female donor with Graves disease. The chain employs TRBV3-1 and TRBJ2-7; no definite D call. The starting material was peripheral blood mononuclear cells (PBMCs), obtained at new diagnosis, from a patient treated with antithyroid drugs. The CDR3 reads CASSQAAMQYF. The CDR3 DNA reads as TGTGCCAGCAGCCAAGCGGCAATGCAGTACTTC.